The clone carrying this TCR beta chain was counted many times. What it recognizes is unknown. The investigators amplified TCR beta CDR3 regions from RNA transcripts. HTBI primers drove first-round RT-PCR of the TCR CDR3. TCRdb reprocessed the multiplex PCR reads with MiXCR, giving one entry per CDR3 protein. The profile shows a few hundred thousand distinct CDR3 sequences, 14% of them singletons. This entry is derived from a study of T cells in Graves' hyperthyroidism and ophthalmopathy. Study-wide context: Any treatment followed the collection of peripheral blood at initial diagnosis.

In germline, CDR1 is MNHEY, CDR2 SMNVEV (reference sequence). The CDR3 consists of 13 residues. V was shortened by 5 bases and J by 4 bases, with 9 bases between the two germline ends. Regarding the study as a whole: Expanded thyroid clonotypes (above 0.001) were mostly also found in blood. In simple terms, a model built on 13 V-J features told ophthalmopathy apart from stable hyperthyroidism.

Hyperthyroidism patients were newly diagnosed, had disease duration under 2 months, and were aged 18 to 65 years. The sequence came from a woman younger than 35 with Graves' hyperthyroidism. The sequencing sample was made of blood. V usage is TRBV27 and J usage is TRBJ1-5, with D unclear. Here the CDR3 DNA reads TGTGCCAGCAGTAAAGACCGGAATCAGCCCCAGCATTTT. It specifies CASSKDRNQPQHF.